The clone carrying this T cell receptor (beta chain) was counted ten times or more. The antigen is undetermined. From germline, CDR1 is LGHDT and CDR2 YNNKEL (reference sequence). The CDR3 loop spans 13 amino acids. V shed 5 bases and J 6 bases; nucleotides not matched to a gene: 2. The library protocol tagged individual cDNA molecules with unique molecular identifiers. TCRdb passed the 5' RACE reads through MiXCR, listing each CDR3 protein once. The repertoire includes approximately 32,000 distinct CDR3 sequences, about 5.6% of them detected once, and around 7.6% sits in the top ten. This entry is derived from a study of early T cells in non-severe SARS-CoV-2 infection. Study findings and constraints: The VDJdb matching leaned toward anti-spike CD8 responses and overlooked private and CD4 specificities.

V gene TRBV3-1 combines with J gene TRBJ1-5; 9 bases line up with TRBD1. Material: whole blood. This receptor was obtained from an adult who was a healthcare worker with PCR-confirmed SARS-CoV-2 infection or an uninfected control (not recorded which). The CDR3 region is CASSTGGGQPQHF. CDR3 DNA sequence: TGTGCCAGCAGCACAGGGGGCGGTCAGCCCCAGCATTTT.